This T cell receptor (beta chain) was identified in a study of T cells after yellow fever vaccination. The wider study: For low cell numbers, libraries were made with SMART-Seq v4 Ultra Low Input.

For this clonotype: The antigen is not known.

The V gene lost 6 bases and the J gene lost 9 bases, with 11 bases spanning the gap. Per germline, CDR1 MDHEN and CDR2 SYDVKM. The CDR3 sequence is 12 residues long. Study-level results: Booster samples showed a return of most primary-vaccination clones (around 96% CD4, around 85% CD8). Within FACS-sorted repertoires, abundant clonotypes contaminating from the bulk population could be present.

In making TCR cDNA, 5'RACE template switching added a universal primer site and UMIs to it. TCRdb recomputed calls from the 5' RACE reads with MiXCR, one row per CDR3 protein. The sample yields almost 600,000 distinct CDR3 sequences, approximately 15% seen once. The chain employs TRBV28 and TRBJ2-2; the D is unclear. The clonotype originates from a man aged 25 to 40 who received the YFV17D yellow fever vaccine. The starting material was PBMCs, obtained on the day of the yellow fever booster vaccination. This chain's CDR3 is CASSSTPWELFF. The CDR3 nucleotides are TGTGCCAGCAGCTCGACACCGTGGGAGCTGTTTTTT.